Shown below are 32 T cell receptor beta chains from a single sample sequenced in a study of T cells in localized non-small cell lung cancer. The repertoire was sequenced with immunoSEQ multiplex PCR; TCRdb's copy has only in-frame clones and lacks some. There are tens of thousands of clones in the sample; over 70% occur only once, and approximately 15% lies in the top ten. The specimen was peripheral blood, collected before any cancer treatment. These receptor sequences come from an older male donor with stage III squamous cell lung carcinoma.

The chain employs TRBV12-5 and TRBJ2-5, with a weak D call TRBD2 (5 bases). The CDR3 spans 12 residues. The germline CDR1 and CDR2 sequences are LGHNT and FRNRAP. V lost 7 bases and J 5 bases, leaving 11 bases between the germline ends. The CDR3 DNA reads as TGTGCTAGTGCCGGGGTGGTGGAGACCCAGTACTTC. Translating gives CASAGVVETQYF.

The chain recombines TRBV21-1 with TRBJ2-1; the table's D gene call, TRBD2, was not cross checked with the DNA. TRBV21-1 is recorded as a pseudogene. The CDR3 runs 18 residues. The CDR3 spells CASSKGGTGTSAYNEQFF. CDR3 bases: TGTGCCAGCAGCAAAGGGGGAACCGGGACTAGCGCTTACAATGAGCAGTTCTTC.

CDR3: CASSQGAGVYNEQFF. For the CDR3, the DNA is TGCGCCAGCAGCCAAGGAGCGGGAGTCTACAATGAGCAGTTCTTC. The V call is TRBV4-1, the J call TRBJ2-1; 8 positions match TRBD2. Germline trimming cut 1 base from V and 3 bases from J; bases unmatched to any gene: 2. CDR3 length equals 15 residues. Germline V lookup: CDR1 MGHRA, CDR2 YSYEKL.

The CDR3 DNA reads as TGTGCCAGCCTTAGCGGGGGGGCTGGCACCGGGGAGCTGTTTTTT. Translating it yields CASLSGGAGTGELFF. The rearrangement joins TRBV19 to TRBJ2-2; 11 bases match TRBD2. This CDR3 is 15 amino acids long. CDR1 and CDR2 from the germline V gene are LNHDA and SQIVND (reference sequence). The J segment lost 4 bases and the V segment lost 9 bases, leaving 7 bases of the junction unmatched.

In this sample, this clone is medium-sized. V gene TRBV7-6 combines with J gene TRBJ2-3; D not certain. The CDR3 totals 12 residues. CDR1 and CDR2 (germline): SGHVS, FNYEAQ. Trimming stripped 4 bases from V and 2 bases from J, with 4 bases between. CDR3 amino acids: CASSSYTDTQYF. DNA for the CDR3: TGTGCCAGCAGCTCATACACAGATACGCAGTATTTT.

The genes are TRBV19 and TRBJ1-2; D is uncertain. Between the trimmed V and J ends, which lost 5 bases and 2 bases, there was a span of 3 bases. The CDR3 is 11 amino acids. The V gene's germline CDR1 is LNHDA and CDR2 SQIVND (reference sequence). DNA of the CDR3: TGTGCCAGTAGTGTCAACTATGGCTACACCTTC. Its translation is CASSVNYGYTF.

This clone was observed a handful of times. V is TRBV6-5 and J is TRBJ1-6; TRBD1 agrees at 9 bases. The CDR3 is 15 amino acids. The V and J ends lost 5 bases and 7 bases, in that order; junction bases with no gene match: 6. Germline assignment: CDR1 MNHEY and CDR2 SVGAGI. CDR3 bases: TGTGCCAGCAGTACTACGGACAGGGGAAATTCACCCCTCCACTTT. This translates into CASSTTDRGNSPLHF.

The V gene is TRBV7-9, the J gene TRBJ1-5; D is perhaps TRBD1 (6 bases). The V end lost 3 bases, the J end lost 8 bases, and 11 bases lay between the germline ends. CDR3 length equals 13 residues. Per the germline V gene, CDR1 is SEHNR and CDR2 is FQNEAQ (reference sequence). CDR3 residues: CASSLGQGEPQHF. As DNA, the CDR3 is TGTGCCAGCAGCTTGGGACAAGGTGAGCCCCAGCATTTT.

In this sample, this clone turned up once. The chain carries TRBV7-9 and TRBJ1-2; a weak D match, TRBD1 (5 bases). Germline V gene data show CDR1 as SEHNR and CDR2 as FQNEAQ (reference sequence). Trimming took off 3 bases at V and 5 bases at J, with 10 bases between the two ends. The CDR3 spans 13 residues. This CDR3 is CASSFAGIYGYTF. CDR3 nucleotide sequence: TGTGCCAGCAGCTTCGCAGGGATTTATGGCTACACCTTC.

The chain uses TRBV5-1 and TRBJ2-5; maybe TRBD1 (6 bases). There are 13 residues in the CDR3. V lost 4 bases and J 5 bases, leaving 12 bases between the germline ends. The germline gives CDR1 SGHRS, CDR2 YFSETQ. CDR3 amino acids: CASSLKGDETQYF. CDR3 DNA: TGCGCCAGCAGCCTCAAGGGGGACGAGACCCAGTACTTC.

The CDR3 protein is CASNLRGNTEAFF. DNA for the CDR3: TGTGCCAGTAACCTAAGGGGCAACACTGAAGCTTTCTTT. The V call is TRBV19, the J call TRBJ1-1, with D perhaps matching TRBD1 (5 bases). CDR3 size: 13 residues. Trimming removed 7 bases at V and 2 bases at J, with 11 bases between. Germline V gene data show CDR1 as LNHDA and CDR2 as SQIVND (reference sequence). The complete variable domain, with remaining parts taken from reference TRBV19 and TRBJ1-1, reads DGGITQSPKYLFRKEGQNVTLSCEQNLNHDAMYWYRQDPGQGLRLIYYSQIVNDFQKGDIAEGYSVSREKKESFPLTVTSAQKNPTAFYLCASNLRGNTEAFFGQGTRLTVV.

The V gene is TRBV5-1, the J gene TRBJ1-2, with D possibly TRBD1 on 6 matching bases. Germline V gives CDR1 SGHRS, CDR2 YFSETQ. The CDR3 is made up of 14 amino acids. V was pared by 0 bases and J by 4 bases, with 10 bases between. This CDR3 reads CASSLAGGGYGYTF. The CDR3 coding sequence is TGCGCCAGCAGCTTGGCCGGAGGGGGCTATGGCTACACCTTC. Supplemented by reference TRBV5-1 and TRBJ1-2, the full variable domain reads KAGVTQTPRYLIKTRGQQVTLSCSPISGHRSVSWYQQTPGQGLQFLFEYFSETQRNKGNFPGRFSGRQFSNSRSEMNVSTLELGDSALYLCASSLAGGGYGYTFGSGTRLTVV.

The gene calls are TRBV10-3 and TRBJ1-2, with 7 bases matching TRBD1. In germline, CDR1 is ENHRY, CDR2 SYGVKD. V gave up 2 bases and J gave up 4 bases; unmatched junction bases: 10. The CDR3 consists of 16 residues. The DNA for the CDR3 is TGTGCCATCAGTGAGCAAATGACAGGGATGGTCTATGGCTACACCTTC. It encodes CAISEQMTGMVYGYTF.

The chain is built from TRBV7-9 and TRBJ2-5; D possibly corresponds to TRBD2 (6 bases). Germline lookup yields CDR1 SEHNR and CDR2 FQNEAQ (reference sequence). The CDR3 loop spans 15 amino acids. V lost 1 base and J 2 bases, leaving 11 bases between the germline ends. This CDR3 is CASSLGGVGQETQYF. CDR3 sequence (DNA): TGTGCCAGCAGCTTAGGCGGGGTGGGACAAGAGACCCAGTACTTC.

V is TRBV18 and J is TRBJ1-1; 7 bases line up with TRBD1. Germline CDR1 is KGHSH and CDR2 is LQKENI. This CDR3 contains 15 residues. Trimming removed 0 bases from V and 3 bases from J; junction bases left unmatched: 4. The CDR3 region has the DNA TGTGCCAGCTCACCACCGGGCAGGGGGGACACTGAAGCTTTCTTT. Its translation is CASSPPGRGDTEAFF.

This chain links TRBV19 with TRBJ1-2; 9 bases map to TRBD1. Germline lookup yields CDR1 LNHDA and CDR2 SQIVND (reference sequence). This CDR3 comprises 16 residues. V lost 6 bases to trimming and J lost 8 bases; unmatched junction nucleotides: 16. CDR3 DNA: TGTGCCAGTAGCGATAAAAACGACAGGGGGAACGGGGGCTACACCTTC. This gives the protein CASSDKNDRGNGGYTF.

This rearrangement joins TRBV5-1 to TRBJ1-2; 9 positions agree with TRBD1. The CDR3 has 13 residues. V was pared by 4 bases and J by 4 bases, with 2 bases of the junction left unmatched. CDR1 is SGHRS, CDR2 YFSETQ, per germline. CDR3 DNA: TGCGCCAGCAGCATGACAGGGGGCTATGGCTACACCTTC. Protein: CASSMTGGYGYTF.

The gene calls are TRBV29-1 and TRBJ2-1; possibly TRBD2 for D (6 bases). Trimming took off 6 bases at V and 4 bases at J, with 19 bases between the two ends. Per germline, CDR1 SQVTM and CDR2 ANQGSEA. The CDR3 is 15 amino acids. The CDR3: CSVRVSGTVYNEQFF. As DNA, the CDR3 is TGCAGCGTCCGGGTCTCCGGGACTGTTTACAATGAGCAGTTCTTC.

The rearrangement uses TRBV5-4 and TRBJ1-1; TRBD1 agrees at 7 bases. The CDR3 covers 15 residues. CDR1 is SGHNT, CDR2 YYREEE, per germline (reference sequence). V shed 4 bases and J 4 bases; nucleotides not matched to a gene: 10. The CDR3 loop reads CASSTMTGLSTEAFF. The CDR3 coding sequence is TGTGCCAGCAGCACCATGACAGGGTTGAGCACTGAAGCTTTCTTT.

This chain uses TRBV11-3 with TRBJ2-2; the D is unclear. This CDR3 has 15 amino acids. Germline V lookup: CDR1 SGHNT, CDR2 YENEEA. Trimming shortened V by 8 bases and J by 0 bases, and 13 bases separated the two germline ends. The CDR3 here is CASRPTQANTGELFF. CDR3 nucleotides: TGTGCCAGCCGTCCGACGCAAGCGAACACCGGGGAGCTGTTTTTT.

This clone is a singleton in its sample. CDR3 sequence reads: CASSRSLAEHQETQYF. The CDR3 nucleotides are TGTGCCAGTAGTAGATCCCTAGCGGAGCACCAAGAGACCCAGTACTTC. The V call is TRBV19, the J call TRBJ2-5; 7 bases are shared with TRBD2. This CDR3 comprises 16 residues. The germline V gene encodes CDR1 LNHDA and CDR2 SQIVND (reference sequence). The ends lost 4 bases at V and 0 bases at J; junction bases unmatched: 8.

The chain is built from TRBV5-1 and TRBJ2-1; TRBD2 aligns across 10 bases. V gave up 4 bases and J gave up 1 base; unmatched junction bases: 2. Germline-derived CDR1 and CDR2 are SGHRS and YFSETQ. This CDR3 is built from 15 residues. This chain's CDR3 is CASSRTSGSYNEQFF. DNA of the CDR3: TGCGCCAGCAGCCGGACTAGCGGATCCTACAATGAGCAGTTCTTC.

The gene calls are TRBV6-1 and TRBJ1-1; D unclear. Germline V gene lookup returns CDR1 MNHNS and CDR2 SASEGT. The CDR3 totals 15 residues. Between the trimmed V and J ends, which lost 2 bases and 3 bases, there was a span of 13 bases. For the CDR3, the DNA is TGTGCCAGCAGTGAAACCCGGCGGAGCCACACTGAAGCTTTCTTT. Its protein is CASSETRRSHTEAFF.

The chain uses TRBV18 and TRBJ1-1, with TRBD1 matching 11 bases. The length of the CDR3 is 17 residues. V was pared by 2 bases and J by 3 bases, with 8 bases of the junction left unmatched. The V gene's germline CDR1 is KGHSH and CDR2 LQKENI. CDR3 DNA sequence: TGTGCCAGCTCACCAGGCCCGGGACAGGGGGATGACACTGAAGCTTTCTTT. It is translated as CASSPGPGQGDDTEAFF.

The CDR3 bases are TGTGCCAGCTCACCACAATCAGGTCGCGGACAGCCCCAGCATTTT. It codes for CASSPQSGRGQPQHF. The chain has TRBV18 and TRBJ1-5; D not certain. Germline V CDR1 and CDR2: KGHSH, LQKENI. Deletions cut 1 base from V and 7 bases from J, with 14 bases between. The CDR3 has 15 amino acids. The full variable domain, rest sourced from reference TRBV18 and TRBJ1-5, is NAGVMQNPRHLVRRRGQEARLRCSPMKGHSHVYWYRQLPEEGLKFMVYLQKENIIDESGMPKERFSAEFPKEGPSILRIQQVVRGDSAAYFCASSPQSGRGQPQHFGDGTRLSIL.

The V and J genes are TRBV5-4 and TRBJ1-1; 7 bases are a match to TRBD1. CDR1 is SGHNT, CDR2 YYREEE, per germline (reference sequence). The V and J ends lost 4 bases and 5 bases, in that order; junction bases with no gene match: 2. The CDR3 length is 12 residues. The CDR3 DNA reads as TGTGCCAGCAGCGGGACAGATACTGAAGCTTTCTTT. It encodes CASSGTDTEAFF.

This rearrangement joins TRBV28 to TRBJ1-1; D is ambiguous. The germline V gene has CDR1 MDHEN and CDR2 SYDVKM. V was cut by 4 bases and J by 5 bases, with 11 bases left in between. The CDR3 is 13 residues long. CDR3 amino acids: CASSSGSRTEAFF. The DNA for the CDR3 is TGTGCCAGCAGTTCCGGGAGCAGGACTGAAGCTTTCTTT.

The chain links TRBV6-1 to TRBJ2-5; 8 bases match TRBD2. Germline V gives CDR1 MNHNS, CDR2 SASEGT. The V and J ends lost 8 bases and 5 bases, in that order; junction bases with no gene match: 7. There are 13 residues in the CDR3. The CDR3 protein is CASDGGARETQYF. The CDR3 DNA follows: TGTGCCAGCGACGGGGGGGCCCGGGAGACCCAGTACTTC.

The CDR3 coding sequence is TGTGCCATCAGTGACGAGGGGTCTCAGCCCCAGCATTTT. Translation gives CAISDEGSQPQHF. The chain recombines TRBV10-3 with TRBJ1-5; possibly TRBD1 for D (5 bases). The V end lost 3 bases, the J end lost 6 bases, and 9 bases lay between the germline ends. CDR1 ENHRY and CDR2 SYGVKD come from the germline V gene. The length of the CDR3 is 13 residues.

The chain employs TRBV9 and TRBJ2-1, with TRBD2 as a possible D gene (6 bases). CDR3 length equals 14 residues. Trimming pared 0 bases from V and 2 bases from J, leaving 6 bases between. CDR1 is SGDLS and CDR2 is YYNGEE in the germline V gene. DNA for the CDR3: TGTGCCAGCAGCGTAGCGGGGGCCTACAATGAGCAGTTCTTC. As protein: CASSVAGAYNEQFF.

The chain links TRBV29-1 to TRBJ2-6, with D uncertain. V lost 6 bases to trimming and J lost 1 base, with 4 bases between them. Germline-derived CDR1 and CDR2 are SQVTM and ANQGSEA. This CDR3 is built from 12 residues. CDR3 DNA sequence: TGCAGCGTCGGATCTGGGGCCAACGTCCTGACTTTC. It is translated as CSVGSGANVLTF.

The rearrangement uses TRBV19 and TRBJ2-1, with D unclear. The CDR3 extends over 14 amino acids. The germline V gene has CDR1 LNHDA and CDR2 SQIVND (reference sequence). V lost 5 bases and J lost 7, with 15 bases in between. The CDR3 region is CASSGVRSRNEQFF. CDR3 in DNA: TGTGCCAGTAGTGGGGTCAGGTCTCGTAATGAGCAGTTCTTC.